This TCR beta chain comes out of a study of control samples from healthy donors and cancer patients. Profiling relied on immunoSEQ multiplex PCR, and the TCRdb table lists in-frame clones only, not all of them. This table holds roughly 180,000 clones, around 93% found once. Trimming cost V 3 bases and J 5 bases, with 16 bases left between them. In germline, CDR1 is MNHEY, CDR2 SMNVEV (reference sequence). CDR3 length: 15 amino acids. The receptor comes from a woman aged 60-75 years in good health. The chain couples TRBV27 to TRBJ1-1, with D perhaps TRBD1 (5 bases). The sequenced sample consisted of blood. The CDR3 region is CASSFISRGWTEAFF. Here the CDR3 DNA reads TGTGCCAGCAGTTTCATCTCTAGGGGTTGGACTGAAGCTTTCTTT.